The clone carrying this T cell receptor beta chain showed up just once. The V gene's germline CDR1 is DFQATT and CDR2 SNEGSKA (reference sequence). Between the trimmed V and J ends, which lost 3 bases and 7 bases, there was a span of 15 bases. The CDR3 spans 13 residues. The data were obtained in a study of blood T cell repertoires in COVID-19. Participant-given clinical history determined each cohort assignment. Under the authors' procedure: Estimates of nucleated cell counts were drawn from the amplification of reference gene primers. Some clones are missing from TCRdb's copy, which holds only in-frame ones; the method was immunoSEQ multiplex PCR. V and J calls and clone size are given by that table; D and trimming were obtained from the DNA. Of about 240,000 clones detected, approximately 86% appear once; the ten largest clones hold about 3.3%.

The TCR was taken from a woman aged 40 to 49 with acute COVID-19. This chain connects TRBV20-1 to TRBJ1-2, with no clear D. The source material was PBMCs or T cells enriched from blood (not recorded which). CDR3 in amino acids: CSASLIGGIGYTF. The CDR3 DNA follows: TGCAGTGCTAGTCTCATCGGAGGGATTGGCTACACCTTC.